This T cell receptor beta chain was obtained from a study of human T cells and chemical hapten exposure. This clonotype was observed a few times. V lost 2 bases to trimming and J lost 1 base, with 11 bases between them. CDR3 length: 15 amino acids. Looked up from germline, CDR1 is LGHDT and CDR2 is YNNKEL (reference sequence). As for time point: patch test 2, 6 weeks after DPC sensitization. The sample's treatment: therapeutic diphenylcyclopropenone sensitization with weekly scalp DPC. TCRdb processed the RACE reads anew with MiXCR; each CDR3 protein has one entry. The repertoire holds fewer than 100,000 distinct CDR3 sequences, with around a tenth as singletons.

The origin of this receptor is a man younger than 35 with alopecia areata. Some clones in this sample may be carry-over from other donors' samples. Material: whole blood, obtained in connection with sensitization to the hapten diphenylcyclopropenone (DPC). The V call is TRBV3-1, the J call TRBJ2-5; the D is unclear. CDR3 sequence reads: CASSQTRSTQETQYF. The CDR3 DNA reads TGTGCCAGCAGCCAAACGAGGTCTACCCAAGAGACCCAGTACTTC.